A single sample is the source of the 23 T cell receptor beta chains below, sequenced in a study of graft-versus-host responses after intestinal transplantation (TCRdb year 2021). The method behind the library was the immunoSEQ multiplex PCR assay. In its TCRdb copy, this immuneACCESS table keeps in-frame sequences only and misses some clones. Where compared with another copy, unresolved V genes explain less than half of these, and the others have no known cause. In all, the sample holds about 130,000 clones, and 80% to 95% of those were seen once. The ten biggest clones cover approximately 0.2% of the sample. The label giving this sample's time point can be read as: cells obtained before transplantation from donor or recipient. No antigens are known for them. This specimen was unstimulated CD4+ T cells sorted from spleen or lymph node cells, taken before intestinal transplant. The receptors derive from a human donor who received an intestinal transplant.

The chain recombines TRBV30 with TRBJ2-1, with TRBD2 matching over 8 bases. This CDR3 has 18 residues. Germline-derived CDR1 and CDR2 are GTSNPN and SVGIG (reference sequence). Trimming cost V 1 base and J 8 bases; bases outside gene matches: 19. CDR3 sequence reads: CAWSGVTKSREGLDEQFF. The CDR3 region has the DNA TGTGCCTGGAGTGGAGTAACGAAGAGCCGGGAGGGCCTCGATGAGCAGTTCTTC.

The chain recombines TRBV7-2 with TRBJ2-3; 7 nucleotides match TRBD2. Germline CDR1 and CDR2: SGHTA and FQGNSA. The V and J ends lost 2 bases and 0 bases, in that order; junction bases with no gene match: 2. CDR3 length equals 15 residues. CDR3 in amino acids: CASSLTSASTDTQYF. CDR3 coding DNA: TGTGCCAGCAGCTTAACTAGCGCCAGCACAGATACGCAGTATTTT.

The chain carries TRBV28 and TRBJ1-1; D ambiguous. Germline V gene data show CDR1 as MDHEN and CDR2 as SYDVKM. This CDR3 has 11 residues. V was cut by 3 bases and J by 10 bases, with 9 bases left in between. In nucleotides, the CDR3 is TGTGCCAGCAGTTTCAGGTGGGGAGCTTTCTTT. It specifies CASSFRWGAFF.

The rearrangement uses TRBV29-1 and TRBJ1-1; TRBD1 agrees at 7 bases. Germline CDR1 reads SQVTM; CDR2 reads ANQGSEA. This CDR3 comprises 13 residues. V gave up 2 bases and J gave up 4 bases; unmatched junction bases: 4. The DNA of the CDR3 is TGCAGCGTTGAACGAGGGGGCGTCACTGAAGCTTTCTTT. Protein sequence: CSVERGGVTEAFF.

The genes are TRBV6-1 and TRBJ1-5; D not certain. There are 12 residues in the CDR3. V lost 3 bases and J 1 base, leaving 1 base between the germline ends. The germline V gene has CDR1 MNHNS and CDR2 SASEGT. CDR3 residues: CASSDSNQPQHF. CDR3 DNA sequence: TGTGCCAGCAGTGACAGCAATCAGCCCCAGCATTTT.

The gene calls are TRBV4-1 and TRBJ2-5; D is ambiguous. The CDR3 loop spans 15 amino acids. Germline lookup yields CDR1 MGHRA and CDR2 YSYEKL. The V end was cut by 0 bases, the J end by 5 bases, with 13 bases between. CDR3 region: CASSQEVVSRETQYF. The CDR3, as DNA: TGCGCCAGCAGCCAAGAGGTAGTCTCGCGGGAGACCCAGTACTTC.

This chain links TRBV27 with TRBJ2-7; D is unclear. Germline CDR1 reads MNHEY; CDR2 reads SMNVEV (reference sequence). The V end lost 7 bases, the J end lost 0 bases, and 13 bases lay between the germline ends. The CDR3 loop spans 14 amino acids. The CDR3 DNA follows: TGTGCCAGCATGGGTAATTCTCTCTCCTACGAGCAGTACTTC. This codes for CASMGNSLSYEQYF.

The CDR3 sequence: CASSRVGGPEAFF. CDR3 DNA: TGTGCCAGCAGCCGGGTGGGGGGCCCTGAAGCTTTCTTT. The rearrangement uses TRBV5-4 and TRBJ1-1; tentative D call: TRBD1 (6 bases). CDR3 length: 13 amino acids. Per the germline V gene, CDR1 is SGHNT and CDR2 is YYREEE (reference sequence). The V end lost 4 bases, the J end lost 6 bases, and 13 bases lay between the germline ends.

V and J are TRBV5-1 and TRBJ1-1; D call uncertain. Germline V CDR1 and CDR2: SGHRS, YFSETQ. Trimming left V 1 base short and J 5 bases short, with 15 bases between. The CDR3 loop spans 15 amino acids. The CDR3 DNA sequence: TGCGCCAGCAGCTTGCTAGGGCAGTCGAGTACTGAAGCTTTCTTT. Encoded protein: CASSLLGQSSTEAFF.

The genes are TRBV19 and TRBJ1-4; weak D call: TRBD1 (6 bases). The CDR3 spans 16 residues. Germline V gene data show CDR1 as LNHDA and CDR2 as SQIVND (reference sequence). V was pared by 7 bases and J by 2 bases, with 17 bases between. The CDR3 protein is CASNQHGTRTNEKLFF. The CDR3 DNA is TGTGCCAGTAATCAACATGGGACACGGACTAATGAAAAACTGTTTTTT.

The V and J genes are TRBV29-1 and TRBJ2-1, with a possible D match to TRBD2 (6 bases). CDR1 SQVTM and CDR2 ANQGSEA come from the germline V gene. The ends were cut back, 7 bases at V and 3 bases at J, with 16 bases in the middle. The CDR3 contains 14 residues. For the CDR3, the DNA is TGCAGCGCCCGGCGGGACCTGGTCTACAATGAGCAGTTCTTC. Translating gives CSARRDLVYNEQFF.

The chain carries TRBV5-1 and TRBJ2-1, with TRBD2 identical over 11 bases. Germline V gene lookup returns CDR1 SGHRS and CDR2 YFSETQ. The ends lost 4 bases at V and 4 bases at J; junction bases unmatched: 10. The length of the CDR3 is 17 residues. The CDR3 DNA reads TGCGCCAGCAGCGCAACGATTAGCGGGAGGGGGTACAATGAGCAGTTCTTC. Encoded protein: CASSATISGRGYNEQFF.

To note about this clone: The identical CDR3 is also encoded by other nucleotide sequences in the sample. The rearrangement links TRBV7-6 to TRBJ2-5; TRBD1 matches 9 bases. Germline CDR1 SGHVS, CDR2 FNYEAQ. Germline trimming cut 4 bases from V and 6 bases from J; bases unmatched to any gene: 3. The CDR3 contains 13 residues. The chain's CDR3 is CASSSGQGKTQYF. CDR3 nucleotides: TGTGCCAGCAGCTCGGGACAGGGAAAGACCCAGTACTTC.

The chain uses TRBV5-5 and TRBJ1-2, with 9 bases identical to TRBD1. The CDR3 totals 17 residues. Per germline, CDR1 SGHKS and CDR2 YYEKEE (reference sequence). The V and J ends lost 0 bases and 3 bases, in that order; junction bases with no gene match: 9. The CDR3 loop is CASSLAIGDRADYGYTF. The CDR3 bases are TGTGCCAGCAGCTTGGCGATTGGGGACAGGGCCGACTATGGCTACACCTTC.

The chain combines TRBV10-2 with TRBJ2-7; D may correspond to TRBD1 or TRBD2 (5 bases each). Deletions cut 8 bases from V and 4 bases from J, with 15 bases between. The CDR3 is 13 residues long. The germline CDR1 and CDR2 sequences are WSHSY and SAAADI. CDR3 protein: CASRDDYNYEQYF. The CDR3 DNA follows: TGCGCCAGCCGGGACGATTATAATTACGAGCAGTACTTC.

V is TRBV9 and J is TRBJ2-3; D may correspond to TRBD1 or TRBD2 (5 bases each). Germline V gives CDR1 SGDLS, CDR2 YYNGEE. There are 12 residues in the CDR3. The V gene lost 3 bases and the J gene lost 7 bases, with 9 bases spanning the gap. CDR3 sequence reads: CASSGDGHTQYF. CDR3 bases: TGTGCCAGCAGCGGGGACGGTCATACGCAGTATTTT.

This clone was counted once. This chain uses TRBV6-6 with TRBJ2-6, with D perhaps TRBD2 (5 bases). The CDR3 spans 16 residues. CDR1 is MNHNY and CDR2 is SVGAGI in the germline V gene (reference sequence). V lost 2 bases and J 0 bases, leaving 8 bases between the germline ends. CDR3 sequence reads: CASSYGSSSGANVLTF. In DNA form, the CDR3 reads TGTGCCAGCAGTTACGGGAGTAGCTCTGGGGCCAACGTCCTGACTTTC.

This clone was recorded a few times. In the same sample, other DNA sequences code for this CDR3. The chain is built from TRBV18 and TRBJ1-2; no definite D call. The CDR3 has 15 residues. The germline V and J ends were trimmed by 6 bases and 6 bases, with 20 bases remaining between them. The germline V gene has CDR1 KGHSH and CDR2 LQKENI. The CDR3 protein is CASSHIRGVLDGYTF. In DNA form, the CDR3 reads TGTGCCAGCTCCCACATCCGTGGGGTCTTAGATGGCTACACCTTC.

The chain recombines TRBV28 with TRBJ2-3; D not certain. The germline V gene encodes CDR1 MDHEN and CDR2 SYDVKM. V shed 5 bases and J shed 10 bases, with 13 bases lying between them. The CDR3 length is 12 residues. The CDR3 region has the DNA TGTGCCAGCAGTCCTCATGTGATAGCGCAGTATTTT. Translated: CASSPHVIAQYF.

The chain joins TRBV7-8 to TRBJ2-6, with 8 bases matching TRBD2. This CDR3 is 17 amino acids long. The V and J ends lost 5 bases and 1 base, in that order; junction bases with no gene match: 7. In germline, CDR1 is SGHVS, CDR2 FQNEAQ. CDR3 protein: CASSPPRGASGANVLTF. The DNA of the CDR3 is TGTGCCAGCAGCCCACCGCGGGGGGCGTCTGGGGCCAACGTCCTGACTTTC.

The CDR3 loop is CASSQLQLASDNEQFF. The CDR3 DNA reads as TGTGCCAGCAGCCAATTGCAACTGGCCAGCGACAATGAGCAGTTCTTC. The V gene is TRBV4-2, the J gene TRBJ2-1; D is undetermined. The V end lost 2 bases, the J end lost 5 bases, and 16 bases lay between the germline ends. CDR3 length equals 16 residues. CDR1 LGHNA and CDR2 YNFKEQ come from the germline V gene.

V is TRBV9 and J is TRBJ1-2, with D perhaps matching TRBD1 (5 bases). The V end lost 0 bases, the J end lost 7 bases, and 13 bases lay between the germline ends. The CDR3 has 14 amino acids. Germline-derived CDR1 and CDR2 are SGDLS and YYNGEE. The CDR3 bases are TGTGCCAGCAGCGTAGTTTCCCAGGGTCGTGGCTACACCTTC. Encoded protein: CASSVVSQGRGYTF.

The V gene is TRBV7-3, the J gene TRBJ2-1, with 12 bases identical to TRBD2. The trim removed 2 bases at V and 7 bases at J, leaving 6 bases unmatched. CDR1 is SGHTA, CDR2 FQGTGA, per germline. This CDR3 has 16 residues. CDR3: CASSLGLAGGHNEQFF. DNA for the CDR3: TGTGCCAGCAGCTTAGGGCTAGCGGGAGGGCATAATGAGCAGTTCTTC.